This TCR beta chain was recorded in a study of blood T cell repertoires in COVID-19. Study details: Samples of COVID-19 (acute and convalescent) were obtained from the United States, Italy and Spain. Sources were T cells, B-cell-depleted T cells, or PBMCs; the material itself was cDNA or gDNA.

The CDR3 is 15 amino acids. The V segment lost 0 bases and the J segment 13 bases; nucleotides outside the gene matches: 8. CDR1 is MNHNS and CDR2 is SASEGT in the germline V gene. Per the original data handling: Nucleated cell counts were estimated from reference gene primer amplification. Only in-frame clones appear in the TCRdb table, and some are missing; sequencing was by immunoSEQ multiplex PCR. V and J calls and clone size come straight from that table; D and trimming were deduced from the DNA. The sample includes over 120,000 clones, approximately 80% of them seen just once. The chain recombines TRBV6-1 with TRBJ2-1, with TRBD2 matching over 11 bases. The sequence was obtained from a human donor in a cohort sampled during active COVID-19. The sample was peripheral blood. CDR3 bases: TGTGCCAGCAGTGAAGCGGGTAGCGGGAGGGCCATCCAGTTCTTC. Translated, it gives CASSEAGSGRAIQFF.